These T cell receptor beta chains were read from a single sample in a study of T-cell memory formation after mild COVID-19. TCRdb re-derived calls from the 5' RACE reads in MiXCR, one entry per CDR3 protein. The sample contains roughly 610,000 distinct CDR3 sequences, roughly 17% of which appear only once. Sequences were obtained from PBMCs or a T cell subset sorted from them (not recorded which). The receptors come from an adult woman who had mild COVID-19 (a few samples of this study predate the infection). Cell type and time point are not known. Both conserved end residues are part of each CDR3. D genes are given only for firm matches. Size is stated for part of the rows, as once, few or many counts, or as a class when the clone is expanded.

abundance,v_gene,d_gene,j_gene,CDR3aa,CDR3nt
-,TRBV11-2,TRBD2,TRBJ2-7,CASGTSETYEQYF,TGTGCCAGCGGGACTAGCGAGACCTACGAGCAGTACTTC
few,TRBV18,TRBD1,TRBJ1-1,CASLRTGGTEAFF,TGTGCCAGCCTACGGACAGGGGGCACTGAAGCTTTCTTT
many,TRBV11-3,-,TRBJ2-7,CASGRQAYEQYF,TGTGCCAGCGGAAGACAGGCGTACGAGCAGTACTTC
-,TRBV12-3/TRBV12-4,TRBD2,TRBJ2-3,CASSLLWTSGRADTQYF,TGTGCCAGCAGTTTACTCTGGACTAGCGGGAGGGCAGATACGCAGTATTTT
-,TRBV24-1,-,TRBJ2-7,CATSDSGSYEQYF,TGTGCCACCAGTGACTCCGGGTCTTACGAGCAGTACTTC
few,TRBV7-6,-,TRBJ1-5,CASSLTASTLSNQPQHF,TGTGCCAGCAGCTTAACAGCCTCGACCCTTAGCAATCAGCCCCAGCATTTT
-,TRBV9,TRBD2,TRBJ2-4,CASSVGGSGNIQYF,TGTGCCAGCAGCGTCGGGGGGTCCGGAAACATTCAGTACTTC
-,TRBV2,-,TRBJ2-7,CARRPPSDYEQYF,TGTGCCAGGCGACCACCCTCTGACTACGAGCAGTACTTC
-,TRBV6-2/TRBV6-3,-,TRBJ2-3,CASSYQGWTDTQYF,TGTGCCAGCAGTTACCAGGGGTGGACAGATACGCAGTATTTT
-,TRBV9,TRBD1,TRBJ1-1,CASSVGGQGEEAFF,TGTGCCAGCAGCGTAGGTGGACAGGGGGAGGAAGCTTTCTTT
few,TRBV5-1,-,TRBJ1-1,CASSLIQVNTEAFF,TGCGCCAGCAGCTTGATACAGGTGAACACTGAAGCTTTCTTT
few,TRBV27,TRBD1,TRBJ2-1,CASSLSGQGSRNEQFF,TGTGCCAGCAGTTTATCGGGACAGGGCTCGAGGAATGAGCAGTTCTTC
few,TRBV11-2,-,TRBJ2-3,CASSFPRRAFGFGGDTQYF,TGTGCCAGCAGCTTCCCCCGTAGAGCGTTTGGGTTCGGGGGAGATACGCAGTATTTT
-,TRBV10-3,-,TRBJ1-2,CAISEVGSALGYTF,TGTGCCATCAGTGAGGTCGGAAGTGCTTTGGGCTACACCTTC
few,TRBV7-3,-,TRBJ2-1,CASSAGPTQTQQFF,TGTGCCAGCAGTGCGGGACCAACTCAAACCCAGCAGTTCTTC
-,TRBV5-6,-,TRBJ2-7,CASSLEATRGEQYF,TGTGCCAGCAGCTTGGAGGCTACTAGGGGCGAGCAGTACTTC
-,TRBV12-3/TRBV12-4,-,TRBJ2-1,CASTDGSGTYNEQFF,TGTGCCAGCACCGATGGAAGCGGAACGTACAATGAGCAGTTCTTC
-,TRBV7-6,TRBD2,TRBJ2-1,CASSPGTSGGNNEQFF,TGTGCCAGCAGCCCAGGGACTAGCGGGGGTAATAATGAGCAGTTCTTC
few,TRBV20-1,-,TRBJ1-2,CSAQTGYGYTF,TGCAGTGCGCAAACAGGGTATGGCTACACCTTC
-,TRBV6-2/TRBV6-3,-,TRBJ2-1,CASSYLPPSNEQFF,TGTGCCAGCAGTTACCTGCCCCCTTCCAATGAGCAGTTCTTC
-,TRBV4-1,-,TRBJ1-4,CASRGGDEKLFF,TGCGCCAGCAGAGGGGGGGATGAAAAACTGTTTTTT
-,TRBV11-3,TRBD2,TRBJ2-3,CASSYGPSGKGADTQYF,TGTGCCAGCAGCTATGGGCCTAGCGGGAAGGGCGCAGATACGCAGTATTTT
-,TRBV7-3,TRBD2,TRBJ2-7,CASSRTSGRAYEQYF,TGTGCCAGCAGCCGGACTAGCGGGAGGGCCTACGAGCAGTACTTC
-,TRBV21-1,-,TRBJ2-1,CASSTLDSSGSRYNEQFF,TGTGCCAGCAGCACCCTCGACTCTAGCGGGAGTCGGTACAATGAGCAGTTCTTC
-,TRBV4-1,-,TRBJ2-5,CASSQGPGAETQYF,TGCGCCAGCAGCCAAGGTCCGGGAGCAGAGACCCAGTACTTC
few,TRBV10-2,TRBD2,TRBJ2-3,CASSRTSWVDTQYF,TGCGCCAGCAGCCGGACTAGTTGGGTAGATACGCAGTATTTT
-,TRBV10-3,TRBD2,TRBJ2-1,CAIRLAVSSYNEQFF,TGTGCCATTCGACTAGCTGTTAGCTCCTACAATGAGCAGTTCTTC
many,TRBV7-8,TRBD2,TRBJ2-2,CASRRLAGGLTGELFF,TGTGCCAGCAGAAGACTAGCGGGGGGTCTGACCGGGGAGCTGTTTTTT